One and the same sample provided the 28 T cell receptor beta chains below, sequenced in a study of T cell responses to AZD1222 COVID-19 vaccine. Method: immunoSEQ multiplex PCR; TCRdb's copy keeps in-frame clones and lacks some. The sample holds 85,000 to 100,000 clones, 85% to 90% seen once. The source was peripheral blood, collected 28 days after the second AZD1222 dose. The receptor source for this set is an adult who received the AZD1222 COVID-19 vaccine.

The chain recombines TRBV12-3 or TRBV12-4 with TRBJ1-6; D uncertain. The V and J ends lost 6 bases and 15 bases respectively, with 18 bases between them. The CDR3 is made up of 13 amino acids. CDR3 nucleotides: TGTGCCAGCAGGAAAGGAGGAGGGAATCTCCTCCACTTT. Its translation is CASRKGGGNLLHF.

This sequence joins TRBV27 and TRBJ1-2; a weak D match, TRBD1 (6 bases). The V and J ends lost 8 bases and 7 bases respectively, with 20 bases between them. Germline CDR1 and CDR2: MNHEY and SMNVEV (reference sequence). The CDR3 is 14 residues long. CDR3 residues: CASCSGGSDVGYTF. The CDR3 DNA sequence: TGTGCCAGCTGCTCGGGGGGCTCGGACGTTGGCTACACCTTC.

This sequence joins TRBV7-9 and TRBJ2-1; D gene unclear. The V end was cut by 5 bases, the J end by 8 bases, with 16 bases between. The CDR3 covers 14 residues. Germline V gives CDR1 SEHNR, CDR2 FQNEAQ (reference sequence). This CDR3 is CASSPEVGVDEQFF. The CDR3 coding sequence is TGTGCCAGCAGCCCCGAAGTCGGAGTCGATGAGCAGTTCTTC.

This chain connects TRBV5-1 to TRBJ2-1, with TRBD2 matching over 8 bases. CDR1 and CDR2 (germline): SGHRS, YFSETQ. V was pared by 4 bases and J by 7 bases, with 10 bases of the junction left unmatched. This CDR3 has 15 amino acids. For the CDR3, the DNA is TGCGCCAGCAGCCTCACCGGGGGGGCGTTGAATGAGCAGTTCTTC. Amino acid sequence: CASSLTGGALNEQFF.

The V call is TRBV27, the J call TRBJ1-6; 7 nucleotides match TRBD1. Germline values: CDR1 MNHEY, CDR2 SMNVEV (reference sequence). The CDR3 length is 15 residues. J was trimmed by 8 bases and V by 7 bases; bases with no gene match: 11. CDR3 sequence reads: CASKKDRRLDSPLHF. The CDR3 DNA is TGTGCCAGCAAGAAGGACAGGCGACTGGATTCACCCCTCCACTTT.

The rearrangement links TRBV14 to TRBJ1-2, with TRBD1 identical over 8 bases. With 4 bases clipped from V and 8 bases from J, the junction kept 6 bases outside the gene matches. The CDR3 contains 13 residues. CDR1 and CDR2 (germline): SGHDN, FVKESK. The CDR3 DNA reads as TGTGCCAGCAGCCGGCAGGGGGCGAGGGGCTACACCTTC. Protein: CASSRQGARGYTF.

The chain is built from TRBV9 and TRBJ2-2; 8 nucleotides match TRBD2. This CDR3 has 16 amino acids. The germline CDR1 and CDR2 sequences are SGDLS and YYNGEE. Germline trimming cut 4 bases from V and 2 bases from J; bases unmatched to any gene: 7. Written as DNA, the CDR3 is TGTGCCAGCAGCACCCTCGCGGGGGGAAACACCGGGGAGCTGTTTTTT. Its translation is CASSTLAGGNTGELFF.

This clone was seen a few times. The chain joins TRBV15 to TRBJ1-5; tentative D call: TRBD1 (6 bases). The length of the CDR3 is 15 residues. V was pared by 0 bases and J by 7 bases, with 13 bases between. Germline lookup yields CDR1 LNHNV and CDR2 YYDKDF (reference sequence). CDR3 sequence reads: CATSRDSGGAQPQHF. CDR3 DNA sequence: TGTGCCACCAGCAGAGACTCGGGGGGCGCCCAGCCCCAGCATTTT.

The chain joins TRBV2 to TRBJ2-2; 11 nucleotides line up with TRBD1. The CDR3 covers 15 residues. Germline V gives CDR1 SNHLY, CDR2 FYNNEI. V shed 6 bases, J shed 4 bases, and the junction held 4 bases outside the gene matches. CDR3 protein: CASSWGQGGTGELFF. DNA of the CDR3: TGTGCCAGCAGCTGGGGACAGGGGGGCACCGGGGAGCTGTTTTTT.

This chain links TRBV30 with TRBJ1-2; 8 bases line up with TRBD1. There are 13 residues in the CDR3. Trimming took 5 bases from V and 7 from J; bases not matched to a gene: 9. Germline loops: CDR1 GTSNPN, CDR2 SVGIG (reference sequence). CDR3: CAWRSRGRVGYTF. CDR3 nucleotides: TGTGCCTGGCGAAGCAGGGGGCGTGTTGGCTACACCTTC.

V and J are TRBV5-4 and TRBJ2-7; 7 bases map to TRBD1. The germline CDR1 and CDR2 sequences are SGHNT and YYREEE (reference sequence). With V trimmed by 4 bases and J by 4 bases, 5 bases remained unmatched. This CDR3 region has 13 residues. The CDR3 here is CASSRQGVYEQYF. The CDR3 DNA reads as TGTGCCAGCAGCCGTCAGGGGGTTTACGAGCAGTACTTC.

The CDR3 DNA reads TGTGCCACCAGTGATCGCCAGAAACGCCTAAGTTACGAGCAGTACTTC. It codes for CATSDRQKRLSYEQYF. This chain links TRBV24-1 with TRBJ2-7; D not certain. The V gene's germline CDR1 is KGHDR and CDR2 SFDVKD. V dropped 3 bases and J dropped 4 bases, with 18 bases sitting between them. The CDR3 runs to 16 residues.

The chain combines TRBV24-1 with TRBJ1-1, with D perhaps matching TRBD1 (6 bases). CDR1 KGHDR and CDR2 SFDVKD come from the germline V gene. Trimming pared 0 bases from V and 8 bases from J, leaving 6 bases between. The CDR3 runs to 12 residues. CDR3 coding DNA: TGTGCCACCAGTGATTTGAGGGGGGAAGCTTTCTTT. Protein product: CATSDLRGEAFF.

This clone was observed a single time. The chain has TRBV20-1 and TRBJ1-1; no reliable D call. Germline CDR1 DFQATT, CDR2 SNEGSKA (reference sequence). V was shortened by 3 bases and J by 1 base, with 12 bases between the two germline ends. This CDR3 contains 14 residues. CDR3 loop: CSASRGLRNTEAFF. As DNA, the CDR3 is TGCAGTGCTAGTCGCGGACTCCGGAACACTGAAGCTTTCTTT.

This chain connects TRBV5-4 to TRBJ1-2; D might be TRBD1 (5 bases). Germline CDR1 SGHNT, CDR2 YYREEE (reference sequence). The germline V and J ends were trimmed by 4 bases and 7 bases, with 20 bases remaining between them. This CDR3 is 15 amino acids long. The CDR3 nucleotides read TGTGCCAGCAGCCCGGTTGGGCCGACGAGGGGTGGCTACACCTTC. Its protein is CASSPVGPTRGGYTF.

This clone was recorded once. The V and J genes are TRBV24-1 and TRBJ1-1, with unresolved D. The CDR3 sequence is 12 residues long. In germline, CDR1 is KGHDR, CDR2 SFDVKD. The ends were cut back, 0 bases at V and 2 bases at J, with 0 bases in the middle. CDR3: CATSDLNTEAFF. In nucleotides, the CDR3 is TGTGCCACCAGTGATTTGAACACTGAAGCTTTCTTT.

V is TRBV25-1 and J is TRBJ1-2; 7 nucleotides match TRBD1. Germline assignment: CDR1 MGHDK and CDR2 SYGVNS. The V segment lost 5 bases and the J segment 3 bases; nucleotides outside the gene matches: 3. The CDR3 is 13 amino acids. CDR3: CASSQTGYYGYTF. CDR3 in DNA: TGTGCCAGCAGTCAGACAGGGTACTATGGCTACACCTTC.

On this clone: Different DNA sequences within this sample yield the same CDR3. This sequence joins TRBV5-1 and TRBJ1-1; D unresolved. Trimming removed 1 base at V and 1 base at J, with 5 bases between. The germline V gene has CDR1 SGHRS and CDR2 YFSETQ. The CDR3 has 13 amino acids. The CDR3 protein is CASSLTENTEAFF. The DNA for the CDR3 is TGCGCCAGCAGCTTGACCGAGAACACTGAAGCTTTCTTT. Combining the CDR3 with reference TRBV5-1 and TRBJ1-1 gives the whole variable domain KAGVTQTPRYLIKTRGQQVTLSCSPISGHRSVSWYQQTPGQGLQFLFEYFSETQRNKGNFPGRFSGRQFSNSRSEMNVSTLELGDSALYLCASSLTENTEAFFGQGTRLTVV.

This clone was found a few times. DNA of the CDR3: TGTGCCTGGGGGCGGGGAGATGAGCAGTTCTTC. Amino acid sequence: CAWGRGDEQFF. The J gene is TRBJ2-1, the V gene TRBV7-8; D might be TRBD1 or TRBD2, each matching 6 bases. CDR1 and CDR2 (germline): SGHVS, FQNEAQ. V was cut by 11 bases and J by 8 bases, with 13 bases left in between. The CDR3 extends over 11 amino acids.

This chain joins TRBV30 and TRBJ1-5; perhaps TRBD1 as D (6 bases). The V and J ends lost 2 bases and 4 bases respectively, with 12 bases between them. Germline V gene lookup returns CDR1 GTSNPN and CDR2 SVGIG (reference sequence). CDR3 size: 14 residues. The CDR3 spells CAWSSGQQNQPQHF. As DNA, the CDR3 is TGTGCCTGGAGTTCGGGACAACAAAATCAGCCCCAGCATTTT.

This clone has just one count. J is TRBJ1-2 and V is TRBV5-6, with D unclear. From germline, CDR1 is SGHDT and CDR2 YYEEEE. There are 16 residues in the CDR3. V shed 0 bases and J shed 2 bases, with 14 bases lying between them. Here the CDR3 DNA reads TGTGCCAGCAGCTTGGCGGCAGCCACTTCCAACTATGGCTACACCTTC. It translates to CASSLAAATSNYGYTF.

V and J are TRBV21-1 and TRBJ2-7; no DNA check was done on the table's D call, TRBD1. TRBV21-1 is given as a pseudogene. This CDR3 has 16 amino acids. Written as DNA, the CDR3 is TGTGCCAGCAGCAAAGCGCTTTCGGGCAGGGAATACGAGCAGTACTTC. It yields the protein CASSKALSGREYEQYF.

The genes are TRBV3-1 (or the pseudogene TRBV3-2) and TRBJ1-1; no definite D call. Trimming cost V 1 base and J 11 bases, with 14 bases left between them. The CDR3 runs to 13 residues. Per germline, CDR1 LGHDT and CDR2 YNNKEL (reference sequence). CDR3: CASSQVGRHGAFF. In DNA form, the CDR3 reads TGTGCCAGCAGCCAAGTAGGTCGGCATGGGGCTTTCTTT.

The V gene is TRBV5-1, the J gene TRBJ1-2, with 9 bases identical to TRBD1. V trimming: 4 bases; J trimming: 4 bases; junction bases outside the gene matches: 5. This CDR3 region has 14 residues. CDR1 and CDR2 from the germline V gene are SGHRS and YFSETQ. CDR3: CASSPGQGPYGYTF. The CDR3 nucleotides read TGCGCCAGCAGCCCTGGACAGGGGCCCTATGGCTACACCTTC.

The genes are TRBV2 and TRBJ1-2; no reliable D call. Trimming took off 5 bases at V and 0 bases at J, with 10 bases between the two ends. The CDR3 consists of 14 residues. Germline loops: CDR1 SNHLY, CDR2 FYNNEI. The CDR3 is CASSPRIANYGYTF. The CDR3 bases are TGTGCCAGCAGTCCTCGGATAGCTAACTATGGCTACACCTTC.

The CDR3 DNA reads TGTGCCATCGCCCCGACACTTACCTCCTACGAGCAGTACTTC. Amino acids: CAIAPTLTSYEQYF. The chain couples TRBV10-3 to TRBJ2-7, with no clear D. The germline V gene has CDR1 ENHRY and CDR2 SYGVKD. The V gene lost 8 bases and the J gene lost 0 bases, with 14 bases spanning the gap. The CDR3 loop spans 14 amino acids.

CDR3 nucleotide sequence: TGTGCCAGTACCCCCCAGGGAAAGGGCACCGGGGAGCTGTTTTTT. Its translation: CASTPQGKGTGELFF. This chain connects TRBV19 to TRBJ2-2; a possible D gene is TRBD1 (5 bases). The germline gives CDR1 LNHDA, CDR2 SQIVND (reference sequence). CDR3 size: 15 residues. Between the trimmed V and J ends, which lost 7 bases and 4 bases, there was a span of 16 bases.

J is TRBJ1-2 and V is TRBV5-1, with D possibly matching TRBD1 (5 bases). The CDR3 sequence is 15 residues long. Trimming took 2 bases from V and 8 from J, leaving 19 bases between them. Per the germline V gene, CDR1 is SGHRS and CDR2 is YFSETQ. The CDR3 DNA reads TGCGCCAGCAGCTTTCAGGGAGGGACGTCTGGGGGCTACACCTTC. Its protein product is CASSFQGGTSGGYTF.